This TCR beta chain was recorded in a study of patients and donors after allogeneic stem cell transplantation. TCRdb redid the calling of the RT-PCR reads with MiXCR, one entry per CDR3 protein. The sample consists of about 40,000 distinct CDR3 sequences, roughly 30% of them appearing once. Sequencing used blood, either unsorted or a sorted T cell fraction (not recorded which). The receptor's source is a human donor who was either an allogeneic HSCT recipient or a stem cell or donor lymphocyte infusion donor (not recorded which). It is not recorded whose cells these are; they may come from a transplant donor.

CDR3 loop: CASSQVLAGTFKYF. The CDR3 nucleotides are TGTGCCAGCAGCCAAGTTCTAGCGGGAACCTTTAAGTACTTC. This chain connects TRBV3-1 to TRBJ2-7; 9 bases match TRBD2. CDR3 size: 14 residues. V shed 1 base, J shed 11 bases, and the junction held 9 bases outside the gene matches. CDR1 and CDR2 (germline): LGHDT, YNNKEL (reference sequence).